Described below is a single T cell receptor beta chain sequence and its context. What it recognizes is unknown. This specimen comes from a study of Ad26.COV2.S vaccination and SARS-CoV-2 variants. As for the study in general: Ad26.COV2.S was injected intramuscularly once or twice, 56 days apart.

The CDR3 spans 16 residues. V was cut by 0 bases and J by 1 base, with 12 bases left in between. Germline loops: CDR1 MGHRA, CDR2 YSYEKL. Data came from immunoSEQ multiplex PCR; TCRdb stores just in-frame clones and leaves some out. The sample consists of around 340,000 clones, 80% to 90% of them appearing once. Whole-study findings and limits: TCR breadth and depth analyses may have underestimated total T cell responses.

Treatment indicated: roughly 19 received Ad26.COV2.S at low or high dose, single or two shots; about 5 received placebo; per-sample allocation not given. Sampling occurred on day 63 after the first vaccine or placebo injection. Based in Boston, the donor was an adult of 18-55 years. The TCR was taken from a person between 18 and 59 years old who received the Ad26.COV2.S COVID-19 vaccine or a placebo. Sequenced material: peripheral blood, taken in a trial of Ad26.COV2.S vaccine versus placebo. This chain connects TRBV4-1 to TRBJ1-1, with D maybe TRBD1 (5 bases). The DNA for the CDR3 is TGCGCCAGCAGCCAAGATGGCGGGGGAGCGAACACTGAAGCTTTCTTT. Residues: CASSQDGGGANTEAFF.